This T cell receptor (beta chain) was retrieved from a study of CD8 T cells in ankylosing spondylitis. Overall study results and limits: Significantly higher representation of disease-linked clones was reported for matched ankylosing spondylitis synovial fluid. Reports of some motif variants in reactive arthritis synovial fluid and blood predate this one.

This clonotype has more than one count but fewer than ten. Its antigen is unidentified. 5'-RACE, quantitative and with molecular barcodes, yielded the TCR beta libraries. TCRdb reprocessed the 5' RACE reads with MiXCR, giving one entry per CDR3 protein. The data show some 340,000 distinct CDR3 sequences, roughly 15% seen once. The TCR comes from a male donor with ankylosing spondylitis or in good health (not recorded which). The sequenced sample was blood, either unsorted or a sorted T cell fraction (not recorded which).

The DNA for the CDR3 is TGTGCCATCAGTGAAGTCTCCTCTGGAAACACCATATATTTT. As protein: CAISEVSSGNTIYF. The chain has TRBV10-3 and TRBJ1-3; D not certain. This CDR3 comprises 14 residues. Trimming removed 3 bases at V and 0 bases at J, with 6 bases between. The germline V gene encodes CDR1 ENHRY and CDR2 SYGVKD.